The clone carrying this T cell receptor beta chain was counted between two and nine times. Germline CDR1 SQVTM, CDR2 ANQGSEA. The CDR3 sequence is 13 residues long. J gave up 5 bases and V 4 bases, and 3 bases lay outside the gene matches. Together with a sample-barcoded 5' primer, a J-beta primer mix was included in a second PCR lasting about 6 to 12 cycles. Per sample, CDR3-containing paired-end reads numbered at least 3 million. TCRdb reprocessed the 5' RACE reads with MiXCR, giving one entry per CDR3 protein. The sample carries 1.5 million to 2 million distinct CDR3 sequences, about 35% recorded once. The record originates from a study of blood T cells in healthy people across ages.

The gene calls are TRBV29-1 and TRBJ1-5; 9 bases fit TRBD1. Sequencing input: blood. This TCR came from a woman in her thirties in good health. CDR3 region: CSVGQGVDQPQHF. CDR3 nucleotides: TGCAGCGTTGGACAGGGGGTGGATCAGCCCCAGCATTTT.